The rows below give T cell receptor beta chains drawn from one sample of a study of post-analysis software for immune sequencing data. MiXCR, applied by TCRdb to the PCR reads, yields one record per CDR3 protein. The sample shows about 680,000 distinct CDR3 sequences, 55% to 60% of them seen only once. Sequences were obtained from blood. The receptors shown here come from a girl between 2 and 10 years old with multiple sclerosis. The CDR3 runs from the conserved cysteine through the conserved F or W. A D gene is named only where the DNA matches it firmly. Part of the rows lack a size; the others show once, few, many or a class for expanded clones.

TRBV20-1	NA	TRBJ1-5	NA	TGCAGTGCTAGTAGGGACAGCAATCAGCCCCAGCATTTT	CSASRDSNQPQHF
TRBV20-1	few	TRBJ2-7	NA	TGCAGTGCTACGGACGAGGGGCGCTACGAGCAGTACTTC	CSATDEGRYEQYF
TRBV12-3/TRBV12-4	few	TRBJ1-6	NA	TGTGCCAGCAGTTTTTACCCAAGAGGTGGTTCACCCCTCCACTTT	CASSFYPRGGSPLHF
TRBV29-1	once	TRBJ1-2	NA	TGCAGCGTCGCCGGGCTCAGGGATGGCTACACCTTC	CSVAGLRDGYTF
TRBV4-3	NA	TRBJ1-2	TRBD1	TGCGCCAGCAGCCAAGATCACAGGGGTTATGGCTACACCTTC	CASSQDHRGYGYTF
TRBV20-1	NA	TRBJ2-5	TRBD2	TGCAGTGCCCCCGGACTAGCGGGGGGACAAGAGACCCAGTACTTC	CSAPGLAGGQETQYF
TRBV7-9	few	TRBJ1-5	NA	TGTGCCAGCAGTGTTGACAGCGATCAGCCCCAGCATTTT	CASSVDSDQPQHF
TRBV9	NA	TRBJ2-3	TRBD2	TGTGCCAGCAGCCCCCTGTGGGCGGGAGGATCGGATACGCAGTATTTT	CASSPLWAGGSDTQYF
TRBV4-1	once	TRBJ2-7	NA	TGCGCCAGCAGCCAGAGCGAGATCCGCTCCTACGAGCAGTACTTC	CASSQSEIRSYEQYF
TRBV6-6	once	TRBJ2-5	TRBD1	TGTGCCAGCAAGAAGGGGGCCATAACAGGGCGAGGGGAGACCCAGTACTTC	CASKKGAITGRGETQYF
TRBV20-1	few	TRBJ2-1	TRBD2	TGCAGTGCGTACGTTCTAGCGGGGGCCTTGGGAGAGCAGTTCTTC	CSAYVLAGALGEQFF
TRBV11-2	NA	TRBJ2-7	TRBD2	TGTGCCAGCAGCTTACCGGGACTAGCGGGAGACGAGCAGTACTTC	CASSLPGLAGDEQYF
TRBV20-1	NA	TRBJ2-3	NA	TGCAGCCCGGGACCATGGGGAGATACGCAGTATTTT	CSPGPWGDTQYF
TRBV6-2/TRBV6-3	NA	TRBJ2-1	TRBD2	TGTGCCAGCAGGGCGACACCGGGACTAGCGGGGAACTACAATGAGCGGTTCTTC	CASRATPGLAGNYNERFF
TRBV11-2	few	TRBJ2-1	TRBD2	TGTGCCAGCAGCAGTCGACTAGCTAATGAGCAGTTCTTC	CASSSRLANEQFF
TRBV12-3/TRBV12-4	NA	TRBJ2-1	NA	TGTGCCAGCAGTACAAGGGACCATGAGCAGTTCTTC	CASSTRDHEQFF
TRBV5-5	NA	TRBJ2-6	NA	TGTGCCAGCAGGGCTGAGGGTGTTGGGGCCAACGTCCTGACTTTC	CASRAEGVGANVLTF
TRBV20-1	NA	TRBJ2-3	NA	TGCAGTGCTAGAGATGGCAACAGTCCACACACAGATACGCAGTATTTT	CSARDGNSPHTDTQYF
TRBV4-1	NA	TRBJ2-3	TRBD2	TGCGCCAGCAGCCAAGCGGAAGCGGGGGGGCACCGGGCAGATACGCAGTATTTT	CASSQAEAGGHRADTQYF
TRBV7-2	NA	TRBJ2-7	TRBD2	TGTGCCAGCAGCTTACCATGGACTAGCGGGAGCTACGAGCAGTACTTC	CASSLPWTSGSYEQYF
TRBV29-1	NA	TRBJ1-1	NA	TGCAGCGGAGGACGGGAGAACACTGAAGCTTTCTTT	CSGGRENTEAFF
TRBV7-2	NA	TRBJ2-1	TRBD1	TGTGCCAGCAAAGCACGACAGGGGTCCGATGAGCAGTTCTTC	CASKARQGSDEQFF
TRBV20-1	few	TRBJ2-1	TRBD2	TGCAGTGCTGGGCGGGGGTTGGGCTCCTACAATGAGCAGTTCTTC	CSAGRGLGSYNEQFF
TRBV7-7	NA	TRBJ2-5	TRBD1	TGTGCCAGCAGCTTGACAGGGGGCTCACAAGAGACCCAGTACTTC	CASSLTGGSQETQYF
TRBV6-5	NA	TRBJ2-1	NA	TGTGCCACCAAGTTAAATAGCGGTGAGCAGTTCTTC	CATKLNSGEQFF
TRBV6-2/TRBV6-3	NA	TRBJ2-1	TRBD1	TGTGCCAGCGGACAGGGAAGTGAGCAGTTCTTC	CASGQGSEQFF
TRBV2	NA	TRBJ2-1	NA	TGTGCCAGCAGTGAGCGGATAGCGGCGCCGCCAAATTACAATGAGCAGTTCTTC	CASSERIAAPPNYNEQFF
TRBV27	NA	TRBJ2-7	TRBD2	TGTGCCAGCAGTTTAACGACTAGCGGAGCCTACGAGCAGTACTTC	CASSLTTSGAYEQYF
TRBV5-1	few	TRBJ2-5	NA	TGCGCCAGCAGCTTGGGTACACACGAAGAGACCCAGTACTTC	CASSLGTHEETQYF
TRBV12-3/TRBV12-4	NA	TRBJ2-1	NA	TGTGCCAGCAGTTTAGCGCTGGGGGGCACCTACAATGAGCAGTTCTTC	CASSLALGGTYNEQFF
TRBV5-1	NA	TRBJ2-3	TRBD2	TGCGCCAGCAGCCACAGGACTAGCGGGAGGGGAGATACGCAGTATTTT	CASSHRTSGRGDTQYF
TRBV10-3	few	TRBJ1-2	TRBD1	TGTGCCATCAAGCAGGGGGCGGACTATGGCTACACCTTC	CAIKQGADYGYTF
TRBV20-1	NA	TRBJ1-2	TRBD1	TGCAGTGCTGATCGAACAGGGGGCGCGAGGGGCTACACCTTC	CSADRTGGARGYTF
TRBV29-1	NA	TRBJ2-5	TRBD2	TGCAGCGTTGTACTAGCGGTACAAGAGACCCAGTACTTC	CSVVLAVQETQYF
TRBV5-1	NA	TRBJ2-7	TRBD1	TGCGCCAGCAGCTTTACAGGGGGCGTCTCCTACGAGCAGTACTTC	CASSFTGGVSYEQYF
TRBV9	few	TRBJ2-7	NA	TGTGCCAGCAGCTCGAGCGGCAACTACGAGCAGTACTTC	CASSSSGNYEQYF
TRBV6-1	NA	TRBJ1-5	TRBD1	TGTGCCAGCAAACACTATGGGACAGATAGCAATCAGCCCCAGCATTTT	CASKHYGTDSNQPQHF
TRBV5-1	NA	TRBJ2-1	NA	TGCGCCAGCAGCTTGTGCCGACAGCAGGGCGATGAGCAGTTCTTC	CASSLCRQQGDEQFF
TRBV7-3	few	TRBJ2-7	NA	TGTGCCAGCAGCCCGAACGGGTTCAGAGGGGAGCAGTACTTC	CASSPNGFRGEQYF
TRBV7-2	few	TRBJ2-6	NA	TGTGCCAGCAGCTTAGAGGCTTCTAGTACTGGGGCCAACGTCCTGACTTTC	CASSLEASSTGANVLTF
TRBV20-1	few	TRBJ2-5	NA	TGCAGTGCCGCGTGGGGCGAGACCCAGTACTTC	CSAAWGETQYF
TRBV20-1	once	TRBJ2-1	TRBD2	TGCAGTGCTAGGAACCCGCGCCGGACAACCGCTAGCGGGGAGCAGTTCTTC	CSARNPRRTTASGEQFF
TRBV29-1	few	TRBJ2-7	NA	TGCAGCGTTGAAGGGGCCTCCTACGAGCAGTACTTC	CSVEGASYEQYF
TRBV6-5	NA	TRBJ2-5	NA	TGTGCCAGCACTCCTCTCAGAGGCGGGGAGACCCAGTACTTC	CASTPLRGGETQYF
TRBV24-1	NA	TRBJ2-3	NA	TGTGCCACCGACGGGGGATACACAGATACGCAGTATTTT	CATDGGYTDTQYF
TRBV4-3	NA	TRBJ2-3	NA	TGCGCCAGCAGCCAAGATCGCGTCAGCGCAGATACGCAGTATTTT	CASSQDRVSADTQYF
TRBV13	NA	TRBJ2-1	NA	TGTGCCAGCAGCTTAGGCCGTGGAGGGAGGCCCTACAATGAGCAGTTCTTC	CASSLGRGGRPYNEQFF
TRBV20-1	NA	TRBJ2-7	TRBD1	TGCAGTGCTAGAGAGGGCAGGGGGCTTTACGAGCAGTACTTC	CSAREGRGLYEQYF
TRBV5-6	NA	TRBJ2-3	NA	TGTGCCAGCAGGGCCTCGGGAGATACGCAGTATTTT	CASRASGDTQYF